This TCR beta chain originates from a study of prognosis after radiotherapy for stage I lung cancer. V lost 4 bases and J lost 1, with 14 bases in between. Germline V gene sequence: CDR1 MNHEY, CDR2 SMNVEV (reference sequence). The CDR3 totals 15 residues. Two rounds of multiplex PCR amplified TCR beta CDR3 from genomic DNA. Round one of PCR was performed, and it used primers specific to each TRBV and TRBJ gene. TCRdb itself ran the multiplex PCR reads through MiXCR, one entry per CDR3 protein. The sample holds under 75,000 distinct CDR3 sequences, about 26% seen once. This clonotype showed up many times.

Sequenced material: PBMCs, taken before or after stereotactic body radiation therapy (not recorded which). The gene calls are TRBV27 and TRBJ2-7, with D possibly being TRBD1 (5 bases). The clonotype originates from a donor aged 50 or older with non-small cell lung cancer. The CDR3 sequence: CASSSYLRGSYEQYF. CDR3 nucleotide sequence: TGTGCCAGCAGTTCCTACTTAAGGGGATCCTACGAGCAGTACTTC.